This TCR beta chain originates from a study of cytomegalovirus exposure and HLA in healthy donors (dated by TCRdb to between 2016 and 2019). General notes on the study: According to an earlier analysis of 587 of the donors, 150 million to 200 million T cells yielded over 90 million unique TCR beta sequences and around 300 Gb of sequence data. A later analysis re-analyzed previously published TCR beta repertoires from about 730 donors and added high-resolution HLA genotyping to study TCR occurrence patterns. Around 320 gigabases of sequencing data and some 85 million unique TCR sequences were included in an early release covering about 700 HLA-typed donors. The study used immunosequencing to profile the T cell repertoires of 666 subjects and linked those repertoires to cytomegalovirus serostatus. HLA typing covered class I and class II loci at four-digit resolution. A separate validation cohort of 100 to 150 different subjects was used in addition to the roughly 700-subject first cohort. On average, 235,054 unique TCR beta nucleotide sequences were sequenced per donor among several hundred genotyped donors of the cohort, with roughly 18% of those sequences being non-productive. The study aimed to test whether cataloging public T cell receptors could reveal signatures of past pathogen exposure. The number of typed donors differed by locus: about 629-640 for A, B, C, DRB1 and DQB1; some 500 for DQA1; around 610 for DPA1; and 450 to 480 for DPB1. Every repertoire in the discovery cohort had been generated on one and the same sequencing platform. Rather than using new phenotypic data, the later analysis identified candidate immune exposures from TCR beta sequences and from how often those sequences occurred across donors. To decide whether each TCR beta V gene segment behaved as functional or pseudogenic, an earlier analysis of some 600 of the donors relied on high-throughput TCR beta sequencing. High-throughput TCR immunosequencing, statistical association of individual TCRs with disease status, and machine learning were combined to predict cytomegalovirus infection status. Alongside the repertoire data, information on donor age, sex, ethnicity and CMV serostatus was compiled. A later genetic analysis used genome-wide SNP genotypes for about 60% of the 666 donors, treating that subset as a discovery cohort. Of the approximately 400 genotyped donors, roughly 85% fell in the genetic ancestry cluster associated with self-reported Caucasian donors. Roughly 5 DR-DQ haplotypes were handled as single units for association and clustering because linkage in the cohort was strong.

Counted from cysteine to phenylalanine, this CDR3 has 13 amino acids. The read is trimmed to its CDR3 DNA, 39 bases read in frame from base 1. The germline V gene (reference sequence) specifies MNHEY as CDR1 and SMNVEV as CDR2. V and J are truncated by 3 bases and 6 bases respectively, leaving an intervening sequence of 12 bases. The cohort consisted of approximately 670 healthy bone marrow donors. At the time of sampling, all cohort members were nominally healthy, though unrecorded immune exposures were likely present. The donor tested CMV seronegative and was one of the 352 seronegative cohort members. A peripheral blood sample was provided by each donor, and peripheral blood mononuclear cells were used for TCR beta sequencing. The Qiagen DNeasy Blood Extraction Kit was used to extract genomic DNA from the blood cell samples. Regarding this clone: It lacks a known antigen. No much larger clone exists at a distance of one base, and base qualities are not known.

Study-level results and caveats: A group of highly shared sequence variants was considered likely to be a technical artifact of the sequencing pipeline. In a later analysis, most CMV-associated TCR beta chains were found to appear HLA-restricted, with HLA associations seemingly driven largely by CMV exposure. CMV serostatus was the only immune exposure information available for the cohort. A further reported finding was that TCR beta sequences accurately predicted the HLA-A and HLA-B alleles for most subjects in the first cohort. When HLA alleles, especially DR and DQ, strongly co-occurred, TCR associations were difficult to assign to individual alleles. In an earlier analysis of approximately 600 of the donors, most TCR beta V segments were observed in productive rearrangements about 90% or about 30% of the time, broadly matching IMGT annotations. In a later analysis, HLA-associated TCR beta chains were found to be more clonally expanded and to have lower generation probabilities than equally common non-associated chains. Linkage disequilibrium might explain the correlated functional status among segregating V segments, but an unknown experimental factor could not be excluded. In the study, approximately 160 TCR beta chains were listed as associated with cytomegalovirus. Because HLA typing was missing for some donors at each locus, association tests included only the typed subset. This cohort had only TCR beta chains sequenced, and the lack of alpha or paired-chain data limited which features could be detected. The earlier analysis of 587 of the donors excluded 15 to 20 rarely observed V segments, including chromosome 9 orphons, because counts were too low. Presence/absence analyses assumed roughly uniform sequencing depth across donors, an assumption that may not hold. The 87-base-pair reads could not distinguish some IMGT-functional V segments, including TRBV6-2 and TRBV6-3, so those segments were excluded. The classifier was reported to diagnose cytomegalovirus status with high specificity and sensitivity in both the original cohort and the validation cohort. A few of the identified cytomegalovirus-associated TCR beta chains were confirmed in vitro to be specific for cytomegalovirus antigens. Several of the top co-occurrence clusters appeared to be linked to parvovirus B19, influenza, CMV and Epstein-Barr virus, according to a later analysis. Most TCR sequences were observed very rarely across donors, whereas some public TCRs were present in many individuals. In a later analysis, about 17,000 TCR beta sequences were associated with specific HLA alleles at a false discovery rate of 0.05. V-gene and J-gene trimming of TCR beta chains was associated with a missense DCLRE1C variant in a later genetic analysis, and the association was replicated in an independent cohort. In a later analysis, TCR association rates were found to vary across HLA loci, with the most associated TCRs seen for DRB1 alleles and the fewest for HLA-C alleles. Compared with the approximately 700-donor mean, donors in an Asian-associated ancestry cluster had fewer N-insertions in productive TCRs, according to a later genetic analysis. The authors suggested that the approach could potentially be generalized to other disease states and immunological phenotypes.

Libraries came from the immunoSEQ multiplex PCR assay. For the multiplex PCR, a mixture combining 60 forward primers for TCR Vbeta segments and 13 reverse primers for TCR Jbeta segments was used. Amplification of the CDR3 region of rearranged TCR beta genes was performed with a multiplex PCR assay on genomic DNA. The amplified TCR beta libraries were sequenced on the Illumina HiSeq System as 87-base-pair reads. The paper's data handling went like this. In a later analysis, approximately 74 million unique TCR beta chains were counted across the 650 to 700 repertoires, and about 9.9 million of these chains were shared by at least two donors. To remove PCR and sequencing errors, raw reads were error-corrected and collapsed into unique sequences using a nearest-neighbor algorithm that merged closely related sequences. Alignment of CDR3 sequences to IMGT reference sequences was used to assign V, D and J gene segments. For a sequence to be retained, at least a six-nucleotide match to both a V gene segment and a J gene segment was required. Rearrangements were called productive when the CDR3 lacked stop codons and stayed in frame with V and J; all others were non-productive. Following IMGT convention, CDR3 was defined as the stretch from the second conserved V-encoded cysteine to the conserved J-encoded phenylalanine. In an earlier analysis of some 550 of the donors, sequences lacking an unambiguous match to a single V gene segment were excluded. An earlier analysis of 500 to 700 of the donors classified V segments as functional when productive rearrangements were above 56.7% and as segregating when the standard deviation between donors was above 5%. To diagnose cytomegalovirus status from the catalog of TCR beta chain sequences, a statistical classification framework was built. In a later analysis, TCR nucleotide sequences were compared against IMGT/GENE-DB human TR gene sequences so that V and J genes could be assigned. Using the TCRdist pipeline, a later analysis assigned CDR3 sequences along with most-parsimonious VDJ recombination scenarios. In a later analysis, every TCR beta chain was defined by the combination of its CDR3 amino acid sequence and its V-gene family, and reads without a unique V-gene family were dropped. To address suspected cross-contamination and a sequencing artifact, a later analysis removed a few hundred highly shared, low-generation-probability nucleotide sequences. For each public chain, a later analysis derived a clonal expansion index from normalized ranks of inferred template counts within each repertoire. In a later analysis, generation probabilities were computed with a VDJ recombination model fitted to out-of-frame rearrangements, and the resulting probabilities were checked against IGoR. In a later analysis, hypergeometric tests were used to score TCR-TCR, TCR-HLA and TCR-CMV co-occurrence, with a repertoire-size bias correction applied to TCR pairs. A later analysis estimated false discovery rates by permuting HLA or CMV assignments 20 times. In a later analysis, co-occurring TCRs were grouped using DBSCAN, and TCRdist sequence similarity was added for clustering within HLA-allele-positive subsets. Repertoires with fewer than 30,000 or more than 120,000 public chains were left out of co-occurrence clustering, as were a handful of repertoires with anomalous nucleotide sharing. TCRdb re-hosts the immuneACCESS table, in-frame sequences only. Its copies lack some clones; in the studies checked, an unresolved V gene accounts for under half of them, and the cause for the rest is not known. From that table come the V and J calls and clone size; the DNA was used to work out D and trimming. Counted in this sample were 150,000 or so clones; roughly 80% of them appeared once. Of the sample, 0.77% is held by the ten largest clones.

Input material: PBMCs. This clonotype originated in a woman aged 18-29 years in good health and CMV-seronegative. Here the chain combines TRBV27 and TRBJ2-7; TRBD1 could be the D gene, as 6 bases match. The DNA sequence follows: TGTGCCAGCAGTTTCTGGGGGCGCAGCGAGCAGTACTTC. The resulting protein is CASSFWGRSEQYF.